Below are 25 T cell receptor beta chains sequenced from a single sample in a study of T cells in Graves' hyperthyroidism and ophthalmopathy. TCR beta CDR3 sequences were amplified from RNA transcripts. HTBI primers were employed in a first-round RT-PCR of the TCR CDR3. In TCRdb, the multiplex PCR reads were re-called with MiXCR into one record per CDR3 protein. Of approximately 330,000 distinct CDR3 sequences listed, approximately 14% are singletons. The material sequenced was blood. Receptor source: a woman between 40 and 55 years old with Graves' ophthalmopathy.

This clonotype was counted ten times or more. CDR3 in amino acids: CATSDGPWSGELFF. The DNA for the CDR3 is TGTGCCACCAGTGATGGGCCTTGGTCCGGGGAGCTGTTTTTT. V is TRBV24-1 and J is TRBJ2-2, with D uncertain. Trimming removed 3 bases from V and 6 bases from J, with 10 bases in between. CDR3 length equals 14 residues. Germline V gene sequence: CDR1 KGHDR, CDR2 SFDVKD.

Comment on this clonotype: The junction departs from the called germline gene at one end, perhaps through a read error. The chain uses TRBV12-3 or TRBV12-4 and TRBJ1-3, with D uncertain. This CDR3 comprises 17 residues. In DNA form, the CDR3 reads TGTGCCAGCAGTTTTTCGGCGGGAAGGAGTCCTGGAAACACCTTATATTTT. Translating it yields CASSFSAGRSPGNTLYF.

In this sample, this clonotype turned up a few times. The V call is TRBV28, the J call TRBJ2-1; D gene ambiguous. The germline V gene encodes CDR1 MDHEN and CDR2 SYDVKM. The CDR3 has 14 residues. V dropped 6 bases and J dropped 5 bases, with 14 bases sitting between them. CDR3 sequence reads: CASRETSHNNEQFF. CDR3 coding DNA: TGTGCCAGCAGGGAGACTTCGCACAACAATGAGCAGTTCTTC. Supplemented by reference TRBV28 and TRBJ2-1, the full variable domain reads DVKVTQSSRYLVKRTGEKVFLECVQDMDHENMFWYRQDPGLGLRLIYFSYDVKMKEKGDIPEGYSVSREKKERFSLILESASTNQTSMYLCASRETSHNNEQFFGPGTRLTVL.

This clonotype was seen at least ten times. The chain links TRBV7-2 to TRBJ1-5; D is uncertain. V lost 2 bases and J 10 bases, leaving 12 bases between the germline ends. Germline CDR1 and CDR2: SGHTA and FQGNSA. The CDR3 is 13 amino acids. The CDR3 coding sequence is TGTGCCAGCAGCTTATCTTCTGAGCTACCCCAGCATTTT. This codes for CASSLSSELPQHF.

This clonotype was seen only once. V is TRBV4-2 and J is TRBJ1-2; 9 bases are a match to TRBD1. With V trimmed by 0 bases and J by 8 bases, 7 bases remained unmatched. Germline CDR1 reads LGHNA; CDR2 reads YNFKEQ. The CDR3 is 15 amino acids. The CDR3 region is CASSQETGQGSGYTF. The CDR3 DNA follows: TGTGCCAGCAGCCAAGAGACGGGACAGGGTTCCGGCTACACCTTC.

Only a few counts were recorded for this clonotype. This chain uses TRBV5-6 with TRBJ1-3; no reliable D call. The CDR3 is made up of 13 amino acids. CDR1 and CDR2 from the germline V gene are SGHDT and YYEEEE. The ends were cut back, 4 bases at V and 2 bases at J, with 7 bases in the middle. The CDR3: CASSQLTGNTIYF. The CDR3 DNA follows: TGTGCCAGCAGCCAACTCACTGGAAACACCATATATTTT. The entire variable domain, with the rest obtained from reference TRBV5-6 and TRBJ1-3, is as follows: DAGVTQSPTHLIKTRGQQVTLRCSPKSGHDTVSWYQQALGQGPQFIFQYYEEEERQRGNFPDRFSGHQFPNYSSELNVNALLLGDSALYLCASSQLTGNTIYFGEGSWLTVV.

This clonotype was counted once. The CDR3 region is CASKHSGTATYEQYF. CDR3 DNA: TGTGCCAGTAAACACTCCGGGACAGCGACCTACGAGCAGTACTTC. The gene calls are TRBV19 and TRBJ2-7; 7 bases match TRBD1. V lost 7 bases, J lost 2 bases, and 11 bases stayed unmatched. This CDR3 is 15 amino acids long. Germline V gene sequence: CDR1 LNHDA, CDR2 SQIVND (reference sequence).

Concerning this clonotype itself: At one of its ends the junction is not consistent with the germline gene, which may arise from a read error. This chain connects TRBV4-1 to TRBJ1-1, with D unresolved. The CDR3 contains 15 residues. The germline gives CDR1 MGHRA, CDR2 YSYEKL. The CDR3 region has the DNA TGCGCCAGCAGCCAAGATAAGGCCATGAAAACTGAAGCTTTCTTT. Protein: CASSQDKAMKTEAFF.

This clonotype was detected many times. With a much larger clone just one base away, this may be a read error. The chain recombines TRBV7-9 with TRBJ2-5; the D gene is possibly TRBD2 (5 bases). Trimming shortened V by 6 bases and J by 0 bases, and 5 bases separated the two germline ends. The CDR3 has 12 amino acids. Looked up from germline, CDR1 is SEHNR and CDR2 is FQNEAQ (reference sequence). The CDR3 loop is CASRDYQETQYF. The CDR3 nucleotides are TGTGCCAGCAGGGACTACCAAGAGACCCAGTACTTC.

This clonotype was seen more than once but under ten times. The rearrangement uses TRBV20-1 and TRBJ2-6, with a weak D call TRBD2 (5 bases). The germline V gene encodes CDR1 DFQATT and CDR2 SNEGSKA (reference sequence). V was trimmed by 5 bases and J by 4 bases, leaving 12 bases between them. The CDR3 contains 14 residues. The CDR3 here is CSAVGGTGANVLTF. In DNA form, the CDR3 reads TGCAGTGCTGTAGGAGGAACCGGGGCCAACGTCCTGACTTTC.

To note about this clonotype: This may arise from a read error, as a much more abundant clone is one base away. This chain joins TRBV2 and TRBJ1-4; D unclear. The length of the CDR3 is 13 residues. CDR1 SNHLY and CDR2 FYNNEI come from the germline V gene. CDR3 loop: CASLADTNEKLLF. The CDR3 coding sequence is TGTGCCAGCCTGGCGGATACTAATGAAAAACTGCTTTTT.

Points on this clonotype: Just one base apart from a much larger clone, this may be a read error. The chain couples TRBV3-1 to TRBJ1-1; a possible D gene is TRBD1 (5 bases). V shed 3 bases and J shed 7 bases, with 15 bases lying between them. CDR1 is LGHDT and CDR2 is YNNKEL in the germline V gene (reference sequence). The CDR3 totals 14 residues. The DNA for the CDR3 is TGTGCCAGCAGCCATGGTGACAGAGTCGATGAAGCTTTCTTT. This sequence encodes CASSHGDRVDEAFF.

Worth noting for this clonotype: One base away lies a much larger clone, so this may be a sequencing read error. CDR3 sequence: CASSLGRGEVKEQFF. Written as DNA, the CDR3 is TGTGCCAGCAGCTTAGGTCGGGGGGAAGTGAAGGAGCAGTTCTTC. The chain couples TRBV7-9 to TRBJ2-1; 7 nucleotides agree with TRBD2. The junction had 10 bases not matched to a gene; V was cut back by 1 base and J by 10 bases. The CDR3 loop spans 15 amino acids. Germline V gene sequence: CDR1 SEHNR, CDR2 FQNEAQ (reference sequence).

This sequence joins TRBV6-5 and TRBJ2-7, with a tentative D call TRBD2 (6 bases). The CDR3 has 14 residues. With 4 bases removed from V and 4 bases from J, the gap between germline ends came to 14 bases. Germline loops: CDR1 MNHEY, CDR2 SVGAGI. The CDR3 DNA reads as TGTGCCAGCAGTTCGGACTACGGCGGGTACGAGCAGTACTTC. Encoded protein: CASSSDYGGYEQYF.

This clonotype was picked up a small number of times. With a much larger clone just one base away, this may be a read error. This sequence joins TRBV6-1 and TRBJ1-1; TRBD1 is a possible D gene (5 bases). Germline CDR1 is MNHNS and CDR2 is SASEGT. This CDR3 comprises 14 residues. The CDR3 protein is CDSSAGQTNTEAFF. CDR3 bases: TGTGACAGCAGCGCGGGGCAGACCAACACTGAAGCTTTCTTT.

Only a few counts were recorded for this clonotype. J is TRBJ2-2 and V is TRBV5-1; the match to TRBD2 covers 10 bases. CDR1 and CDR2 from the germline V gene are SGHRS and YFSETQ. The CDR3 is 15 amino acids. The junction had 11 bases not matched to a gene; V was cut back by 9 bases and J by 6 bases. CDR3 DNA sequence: TGCGCCACCAGGAGGAGCGGGGGGGCCGCCGGGGAGCTGTTTTTT. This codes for CATRRSGGAAGELFF.

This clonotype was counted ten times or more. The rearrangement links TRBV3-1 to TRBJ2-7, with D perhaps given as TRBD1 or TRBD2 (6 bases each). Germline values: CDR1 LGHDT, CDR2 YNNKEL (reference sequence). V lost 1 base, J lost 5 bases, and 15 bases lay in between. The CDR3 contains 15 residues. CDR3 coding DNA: TGTGCCAGCAGCCAAGGGTGGAGGGGGTCGAACGAGCAGTACTTC. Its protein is CASSQGWRGSNEQYF.

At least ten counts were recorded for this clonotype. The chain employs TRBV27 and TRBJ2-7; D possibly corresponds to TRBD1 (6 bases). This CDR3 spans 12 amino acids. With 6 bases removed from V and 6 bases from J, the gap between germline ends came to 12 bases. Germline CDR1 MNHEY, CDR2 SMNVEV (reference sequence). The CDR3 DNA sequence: TGTGCCAGCAGGACAGGAACATTCGAGCAGTACTTC. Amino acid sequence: CASRTGTFEQYF.

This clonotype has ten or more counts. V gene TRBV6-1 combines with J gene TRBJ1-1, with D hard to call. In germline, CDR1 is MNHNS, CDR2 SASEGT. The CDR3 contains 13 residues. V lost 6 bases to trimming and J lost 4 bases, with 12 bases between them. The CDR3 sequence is CASSSKRITEAFF. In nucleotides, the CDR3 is TGTGCCAGCAGCTCAAAACGTATCACTGAAGCTTTCTTT.

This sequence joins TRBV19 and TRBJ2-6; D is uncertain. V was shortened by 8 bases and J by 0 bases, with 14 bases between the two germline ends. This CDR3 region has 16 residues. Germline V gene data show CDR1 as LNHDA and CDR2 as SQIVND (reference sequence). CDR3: CASGEVRTSGANVLTF. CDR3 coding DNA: TGTGCCAGTGGGGAAGTAAGGACCTCTGGGGCCAACGTCCTGACTTTC.

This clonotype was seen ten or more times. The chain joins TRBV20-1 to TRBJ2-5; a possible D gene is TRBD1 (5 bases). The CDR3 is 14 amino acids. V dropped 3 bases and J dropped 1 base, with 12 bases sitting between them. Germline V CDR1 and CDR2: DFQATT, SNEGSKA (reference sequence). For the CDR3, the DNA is TGCAGTGCTAGTGGGGCAGGGTCCCAAGAGACCCAGTACTTC. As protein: CSASGAGSQETQYF.

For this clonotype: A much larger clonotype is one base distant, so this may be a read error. The CDR3 bases are TGTGCCAGCGGCCATTCTAGGGACACAGATACGCAGTATTTT. This gives the protein CASGHSRDTDTQYF. This chain connects TRBV3-1 to TRBJ2-3; the D is unclear. CDR3 length: 14 amino acids. Germline CDR1 and CDR2: LGHDT and YNNKEL (reference sequence).

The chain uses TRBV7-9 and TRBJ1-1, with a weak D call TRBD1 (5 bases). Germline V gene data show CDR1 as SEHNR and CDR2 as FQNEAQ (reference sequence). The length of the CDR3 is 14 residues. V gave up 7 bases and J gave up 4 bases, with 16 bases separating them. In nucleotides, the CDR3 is TGTGCCAGCAAGTATGAGCAGGGTGGCACTGAAGCTTTCTTT. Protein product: CASKYEQGGTEAFF.

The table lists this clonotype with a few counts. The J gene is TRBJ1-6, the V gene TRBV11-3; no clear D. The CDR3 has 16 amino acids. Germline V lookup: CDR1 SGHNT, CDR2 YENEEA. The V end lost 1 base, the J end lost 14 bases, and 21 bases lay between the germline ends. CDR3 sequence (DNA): TGTGCCAGCAGCTTAGTGCCCGAGGCCGAAGGCCGGGCCCTCCACTTT. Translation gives CASSLVPEAEGRALHF.

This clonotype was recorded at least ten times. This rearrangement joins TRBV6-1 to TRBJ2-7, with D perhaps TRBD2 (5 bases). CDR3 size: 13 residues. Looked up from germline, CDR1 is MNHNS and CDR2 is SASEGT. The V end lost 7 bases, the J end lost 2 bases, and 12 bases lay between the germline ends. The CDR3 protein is CASIMRVPYEQYF. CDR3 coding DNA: TGTGCCAGCATCATGAGGGTGCCCTACGAGCAGTACTTC.